This T cell receptor (beta chain) derives from a study of shared clonotypes between healthy human individuals. Profiling relied on immunoSEQ multiplex PCR, and the TCRdb table lists in-frame clones only, not all of them. The sample holds millions of clones, around 90% seen once. The receptor's source is a man younger than 35 in good health. The sample consisted of naive CD4+ T cells sorted from blood. Indicated subset: CD45RA+ positively selected.

CDR3 amino acids: CSARGTGELFF. The CDR3 DNA is TGCAGCGCTAGGGGCACCGGGGAGCTGTTTTTT. The V gene is TRBV29-1, the J gene TRBJ2-2, with TRBD1 as a possible D gene (5 bases). The V end was cut by 7 bases, the J end by 4 bases, with 7 bases between. Looked up from germline, CDR1 is SQVTM and CDR2 is ANQGSEA. The CDR3 runs 11 residues.